These 21 T cell receptor beta chains originate from one sample sequenced in a study of tumor and adjacent non-tumor tissue in lung cancer. A modified ARM-PCR protocol with three rounds of nested PCR amplified TCRbeta. TCRdb reprocessed the multiplex PCR reads with MiXCR, giving one entry per CDR3 protein. Of 200,000 to 250,000 distinct CDR3 sequences in the sample, 71% were seen once. This sample's RNA came from whole unsorted tissue. Material for sequencing was lung tumor tissue. The receptors were sampled from a man aged 55 to 70 with non-small cell lung cancer.

In its sample, this clonotype was seen a few times. It may be a read error: a sequence one base away is much more abundant. V is TRBV20-1 and J is TRBJ2-1, with D possibly matching TRBD2 (6 bases). The CDR3 is 14 amino acids. Germline V gives CDR1 DFQATT, CDR2 SNEGSKA (reference sequence). The CDR3 spells CSARGTLLYNGQFF. The CDR3 DNA follows: TGCAGTGCTAGGGGGACTTTGCTCTACAATGGGCAGTTCTTC.

As concerns this clonotype: This may arise from a read error, as a much more abundant clone is one base away. The gene calls are TRBV29-1 and TRBJ2-1; TRBD1 might be the D (6 bases). V was trimmed by 3 bases and J by 12 bases, leaving 21 bases between them. The CDR3 spans 14 residues. Germline V gene lookup returns CDR1 SQVTM and CDR2 ANQGSEA. CDR3 coding DNA: TGCAGCGTTGATCTTAACAGGGAGAGAGATGGGCAGTTCTTC. Amino acids: CSVDLNRERDGQFF.

The rearrangement links TRBV2 to TRBJ1-5, with D possibly being TRBD1 (5 bases). This CDR3 comprises 13 residues. The V end lost 1 base, the J end lost 7 bases, and 8 bases lay between the germline ends. Germline lookup yields CDR1 SNHLY and CDR2 FYNNEI. CDR3 DNA sequence: TGTGCCAGCAGTGAAGGGAGGGGACAGCCCCAGCATTTT. It translates to CASSEGRGQPQHF.

Concerning this clonotype itself: A much larger clone lies a single base off, so this may be a read error. The chain carries TRBV20-1 and TRBJ1-2, with D uncertain. The V end was cut by 1 base, the J end by 0 bases, with 9 bases between. The CDR3 length is 14 residues. Per the germline V gene, CDR1 is DFQATT and CDR2 is SNEGSKA (reference sequence). CDR3 protein: CSARAGDANYGYTF. The CDR3 DNA is TGCAGTGCTAGAGCCGGGGATGCTAACTATGGCTACACCTTC.

A remark on this clonotype: The conserved final phenylalanine or tryptophan is absent from the CDR3, which likely points to a read error. The V call is TRBV11-2, the J call TRBJ2-3; the D gene is possibly TRBD2 (5 bases). Germline CDR1 SGHAT, CDR2 FQNNGV. The V end was cut by 4 bases, the J end by 5 bases, with 16 bases between. CDR3 length: 15 amino acids. DNA for the CDR3: TGTGCCAGCAGCTCGACGACTACCCCCATAGATACGCAGTATATT. It translates to CASSSTTTPIDTQYI.

This clonotype was detected a few times. This may stem from a read error, because a much larger clone lies one nucleotide away. J is TRBJ2-5 and V is TRBV5-5; D gene ambiguous. Germline CDR1 and CDR2: SGHKS and YYEKEE (reference sequence). CDR3 length equals 14 residues. CDR3: CASNLAGLQETQYF. CDR3 nucleotide sequence: TGTGCCAGCAACTTGGCAGGCCTCCAAGAGACCCAGTACTTC.

This clonotype was observed once. The J gene is TRBJ1-5, the V gene TRBV20-1, with 10 nucleotides matching TRBD1. Germline CDR1 and CDR2: DFQATT and SNEGSKA (reference sequence). J gave up 6 bases and V 5 bases, and 10 bases lay outside the gene matches. The CDR3 runs 15 residues. The CDR3 nucleotides are TGCAGTGCTCGCCCCGTGACAGGGGGCTTTCAGCCCCAGCATTTT. Amino acids: CSARPVTGGFQPQHF.

On this clonotype itself: A read error may explain this, as a much larger clone is one base away. This chain connects TRBV6-5 to TRBJ1-2; D uncertain. The CDR3 has 14 amino acids. Trimming stripped 6 bases from V and 9 bases from J, with 20 bases between. Germline lookup yields CDR1 MNHEY and CDR2 SVGAGI. The CDR3 DNA reads TGTGCCAGCAGGAAGACTGACTTGAGGGATAGCTACACCTTC. Its protein is CASRKTDLRDSYTF.

To note about this clonotype: This clone may be a read error of a much larger clone one base away. J is TRBJ1-5 and V is TRBV30; D may be TRBD1 (5 bases). Per germline, CDR1 GTSNPN and CDR2 SVGIG (reference sequence). The CDR3 totals 15 residues. The CDR3 sequence: CARSQGHGSNQPQHF. The CDR3 DNA reads as TGTGCCCGGAGTCAGGGCCACGGTAGCAATCAGCCCCAGCATTTT.

About this clonotype: A much larger clone lies one base from this, so it may be a read error. The CDR3 coding sequence is TGTGTCAGCAGCGCCACAGGGATCAGCGAGCAGTACTTC. Amino acids: CVSSATGISEQYF. The chain employs TRBV6-1 and TRBJ2-7, with D possibly being TRBD1 (6 bases). The germline gives CDR1 MNHNS, CDR2 SASEGT. The CDR3 runs to 13 residues.

Concerning this clonotype itself: Here the CDR3 omits its conserved ending phenylalanine or tryptophan, so a read error is the likely source. The chain is built from TRBV6-1 and TRBJ1-5; D not certain. CDR3 size: 14 residues. Deletions cut 0 bases from V and 2 bases from J, with 5 bases between. CDR1 MNHNS and CDR2 SASEGT come from the germline V gene. As DNA, the CDR3 is TGTGCCAGCAGTGAAGCAGAGGGCAATCAGCCCCAGCATTAT. It translates to CASSEAEGNQPQHY.

Concerning this clonotype itself: One end of the junction varies from germline; a read error may be responsible. This chain links TRBV6-1 with TRBJ1-4; D not resolved. Germline CDR1 MNHNS, CDR2 SASEGT. This CDR3 has 16 residues. The CDR3 here is CANSTPGLVPYEKLFF. In nucleotides, the CDR3 is TGTGCCAACAGTACGCCGGGGTTAGTTCCCTATGAAAAACTGTTTTTT.

To note about this clonotype: Just one base apart from a much larger clone, this may be a read error. J is TRBJ1-2 and V is TRBV6-1, with 9 bases fitting TRBD1. This CDR3 is 16 amino acids long. The germline CDR1 and CDR2 sequences are MNHNS and SASEGT. The CDR3 region has the DNA TGTACCAGCAGTAACACACCGGGACAGGGACAAAGCGGCTACACCTTC. It encodes CTSSNTPGQGQSGYTF.

About this clonotype: A much larger clone lies one base from this, so it may be a read error. The rearrangement uses TRBV20-1 and TRBJ1-2, with a possible D match to TRBD1 (6 bases). The germline CDR1 and CDR2 sequences are DFQATT and SNEGSKA (reference sequence). The CDR3 runs 13 residues. The CDR3, as DNA: TGCACTGCTAGCGAAAGGGGGGTGGGTGGCTACACCTTC. Translating it yields CTASERGVGGYTF.

In its sample, this clonotype was seen once. A much bigger clone sits one base away, suggesting this may be a read error. The chain joins TRBV5-4 to TRBJ2-1; TRBD2 aligns across 13 bases. This CDR3 spans 18 amino acids. CDR1 SGHNT and CDR2 YYREEE come from the germline V gene (reference sequence). After removal of 2 bases from V and 5 bases from J, the junction contained 10 bases not matched to a gene. As DNA, the CDR3 is TGTGCCAGCAGCTTAACTGGGACTAGCGGGATGATTCACAATGAGCAGTTCTTC. Its protein product is CASSLTGTSGMIHNEQFF.

Note on this clonotype: A much larger clone sits a single nucleotide away, making a read error possible. The conserved closing phenylalanine or tryptophan is absent in this CDR3, likely reflecting a read error. This chain uses TRBV6-6 with TRBJ1-5, with 7 bases aligning to TRBD1. This CDR3 spans 14 amino acids. V lost 5 bases and J lost 1; bases outside the gene matches: 2. The germline V gene has CDR1 MNHNY and CDR2 SVGAGI (reference sequence). Written as DNA, the CDR3 is TGTGCCAGCAGTCGGACAGGAAGCAATCAGCCCCAGCATTTG. Amino acid sequence: CASSRTGSNQPQHL.

The V gene is TRBV11-1, the J gene TRBJ2-7, with 8 nucleotides matching TRBD1. CDR1 and CDR2 (germline): SGHAT, FQDESV (reference sequence). The CDR3 length is 15 residues. The CDR3 DNA is TGTGTCAGTAGCTTAAGGGACAGGAACCTACGCGAGCAGTACTTC. Translated: CVSSLRDRNLREQYF.

About this clonotype: One end of the junction fails to match germline, which may point to a read error. The chain employs TRBV20-1 and TRBJ2-1; D possibly corresponds to TRBD2 (5 bases). Germline V gene data show CDR1 as DFQATT and CDR2 as SNEGSKA (reference sequence). The CDR3 length is 16 residues. The CDR3 nucleotides are TGCAGCGCTAGATTCGATGAAGAGGGAGTCGACAATGATCAGTTCTTC. Protein sequence: CSARFDEEGVDNDQFF.

The chain links TRBV6-1 to TRBJ1-2; the match to TRBD1 covers 8 bases. This CDR3 has 13 residues. The germline gives CDR1 MNHNS, CDR2 SASEGT. V gave up 6 bases and J gave up 7 bases; unmatched junction bases: 7. The CDR3 here is CASSPGQDRGYTF. Written as DNA, the CDR3 is TGTGCCAGCAGCCCGGGACAGGACCGTGGCTACACCTTC.

In this sample, this clonotype turned up a few times. V gene TRBV7-8 combines with J gene TRBJ2-7, with D maybe TRBD2 (6 bases). This CDR3 has 13 residues. Deletions cut 5 bases from V and 3 bases from J, with 11 bases between. Germline V lookup: CDR1 SGHVS, CDR2 FQNEAQ. The CDR3 DNA reads as TGTGCCAGCAGCACGGGACTGTACTACGAGCAGTACTTC. The encoded protein is CASSTGLYYEQYF.

About this clonotype: Germline and junction disagree at one end, which may indicate a read error. J is TRBJ2-7 and V is TRBV6-5; tentative D call: TRBD2 (6 bases). Germline-derived CDR1 and CDR2 are MNHEY and SVGAGI. This CDR3 comprises 14 residues. The CDR3 spells CVSSYAGLPYEQYF. The CDR3 nucleotides are TGTGTCAGCAGTTACGCGGGACTTCCCTACGAGCAGTACTTC.